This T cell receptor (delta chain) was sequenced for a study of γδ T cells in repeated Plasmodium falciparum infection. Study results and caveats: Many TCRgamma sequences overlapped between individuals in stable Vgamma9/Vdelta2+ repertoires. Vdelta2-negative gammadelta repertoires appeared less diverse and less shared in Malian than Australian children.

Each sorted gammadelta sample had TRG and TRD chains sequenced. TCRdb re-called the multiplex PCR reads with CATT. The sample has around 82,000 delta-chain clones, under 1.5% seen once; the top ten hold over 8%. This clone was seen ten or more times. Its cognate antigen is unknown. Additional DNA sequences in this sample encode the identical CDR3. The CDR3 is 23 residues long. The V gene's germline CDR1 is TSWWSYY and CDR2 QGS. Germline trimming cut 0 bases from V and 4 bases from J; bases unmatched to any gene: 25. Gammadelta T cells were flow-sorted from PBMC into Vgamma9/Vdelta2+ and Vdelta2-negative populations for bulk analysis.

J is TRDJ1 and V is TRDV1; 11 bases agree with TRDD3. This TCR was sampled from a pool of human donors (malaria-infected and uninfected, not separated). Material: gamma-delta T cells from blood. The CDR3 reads CALGELSQPAKVLGDKYVDKLIF. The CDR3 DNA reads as TGTGCTCTTGGGGAACTATCCCAACCCGCCAAAGTACTGGGGGATAAATATGTCGATAAACTCATCTTT.